This TCR beta chain was observed in a study of TIL therapy for anti-PD-1-resistant metastatic lung cancer. Per germline, CDR1 GTSNPN and CDR2 SVGIG (reference sequence). The CDR3 extends over 14 amino acids. Unmatched junction bases numbered 7, after V lost 3 bases and J lost 5 bases. The libraries were made with immunoSEQ v3. Profiled with immunoSEQ multiplex PCR; TCRdb holds only in-frame clones, not every one. Seen here are about 50,000 clones, around 64% observed once, and the top ten hold roughly 6%. Time point given: pre-treatment sample, taken before nivolumab and TIL therapy. Tumor tissue came from excised metastases, mostly pleural nodules or supraclavicular lymph nodes. General study results and limits: The cohort had more treatment-naive, never-smoker and oncogene-addicted patients than typical.

This clone was counted once. What it binds is not known. This chain links TRBV30 with TRBJ1-1; TRBD1 matches 9 bases. Sequenced here: tumor tissue, sampled at baseline. The sequence was collected from a person aged 25 to 85 with non-small cell lung cancer. CDR3: CAWRPGQGRTEAFF. CDR3 in DNA: TGTGCCTGGAGGCCGGGACAGGGTAGGACTGAAGCTTTCTTT.